These 10 T cell receptor beta chains originate from one sample sequenced in a study of blood T cells in healthy people across ages. A sample-barcoded 5' primer and a J-beta primer mix were used in a second PCR of roughly 6 to 11 cycles. From the 5' RACE reads, TCRdb called clonotypes with MiXCR, one entry per CDR3 protein. The profile shows hundreds of thousands of distinct CDR3 sequences, roughly 31% of them singletons. Sequenced material: blood. All receptors come from a woman of 80 years or more in good health.

This clonotype was found a few times. This chain joins TRBV15 and TRBJ2-7; no definite D call. CDR3 length: 14 residues. Per germline, CDR1 LNHNV and CDR2 YYDKDF (reference sequence). V was pared by 0 bases and J by 0 bases, with 6 bases between. The CDR3 nucleotides are TGTGCCACCAGCAGAGATATTGGCTCCTACGAGCAGTACTTC. This gives the protein CATSRDIGSYEQYF.

This chain uses TRBV25-1 with TRBJ2-1, with 8 bases that match TRBD2. V was pared by 1 base and J by 9 bases, with 11 bases of the junction left unmatched. This CDR3 contains 16 residues. The germline gives CDR1 MGHDK, CDR2 SYGVNS. The chain's CDR3 is CASSESASGFHSEQFF. The CDR3 DNA sequence: TGTGCCAGCAGTGAATCGGCTAGCGGGTTCCACAGTGAGCAGTTCTTC. Drawing the rest from reference TRBV25-1 and TRBJ2-1, the complete variable domain is EADIYQTPRYLVIGTGKKITLECSQTMGHDKMYWYQQDPGMELHLIHYSYGVNSTEKGDLSSESTVSRIRTEHFPLTLESARPSHTSQYLCASSESASGFHSEQFFGPGTRLTVL.

CDR3 sequence (DNA): TGTGCCAGCTCACCGAGTAGCGGGAGTACAGAGAGGGCCAAAAACATTCAGTACTTC. Translation gives CASSPSSGSTERAKNIQYF. This rearrangement joins TRBV18 to TRBJ2-4, with 9 nucleotides matching TRBD2. This CDR3 spans 19 amino acids. Trimming cost V 3 bases and J 1 base; bases outside gene matches: 13. The germline gives CDR1 KGHSH, CDR2 LQKENI.

This clonotype has at least ten counts. V gene TRBV20-1 combines with J gene TRBJ2-7; 8 bases are a match to TRBD1. Germline V gene data show CDR1 as DFQATT and CDR2 as SNEGSKA (reference sequence). The CDR3 has 15 amino acids. The V segment lost 3 bases and the J segment 3 bases; nucleotides outside the gene matches: 10. CDR3 bases: TGCAGTGCTAGGCCAGGACAGGGTAAGGGCTACGAGCAGTACTTC. Translating gives CSARPGQGKGYEQYF.

This clonotype was found a few times. This chain links TRBV20-1 with TRBJ2-3; D gene unclear. This CDR3 has 14 residues. The V gene's germline CDR1 is DFQATT and CDR2 SNEGSKA (reference sequence). Trimming pared 3 bases from V and 4 bases from J, leaving 14 bases between. CDR3 amino acids: CSASPADRPDTQYF. In DNA form, the CDR3 reads TGCAGTGCTAGTCCGGCAGATCGCCCAGATACGCAGTATTTT.

This clonotype appeared many times. The chain couples TRBV5-1 to TRBJ2-7; 8 bases are a match to TRBD2. After removal of 4 bases from V and 1 base from J, the junction contained 10 bases not matched to a gene. The CDR3 runs 16 residues. Germline V CDR1 and CDR2: SGHRS, YFSETQ. The CDR3 protein is CASSHSGDGGSYEQYF. The CDR3 region has the DNA TGCGCCAGCAGCCATAGCGGGGATGGTGGGTCCTACGAGCAGTACTTC.

This clonotype was seen repeatedly, ten times or more. The rearrangement uses TRBV10-3 and TRBJ2-7, with 7 positions matching TRBD1. J was trimmed by 3 bases and V by 6 bases; bases with no gene match: 8. Germline V lookup: CDR1 ENHRY, CDR2 SYGVKD. This CDR3 region has 14 residues. CDR3 nucleotides: TGTGCCATCAGGGACCCGGGACAGAACTACGAGCAGTACTTC. Translating it yields CAIRDPGQNYEQYF.

This clonotype was counted a few times. This clone may be a read error of a much larger clone one base away. The chain combines TRBV7-9 with TRBJ2-1; 7 nucleotides agree with TRBD2. The J call is in doubt because the DNA end fits TRBJ2-7 better. Germline assignment: CDR1 SEHNR and CDR2 FQNEAQ (reference sequence). The CDR3 is 15 amino acids. In nucleotides, the CDR3 is TGTGCCAGCAGCTTAGTCCAGACTAGCCTGGATGAGCAGTACTTC. Residues: CASSLVQTSLDEQYF.

The chain uses TRBV12-3 or TRBV12-4 and TRBJ2-3, with TRBD1 matching 7 bases. V was pared by 6 bases and J by 11 bases, with 17 bases of the junction left unmatched. This CDR3 is 15 amino acids long. In nucleotides, the CDR3 is TGTGCCAGCAGCCCCGAGGGACAGACCGCAGATGTGCAGTATTTT. This translates into CASSPEGQTADVQYF.

The CDR3 reads CASSVSGLYGYTF. The CDR3 nucleotides are TGTGCCAGCAGTGTATCAGGACTATATGGCTACACCTTC. The rearrangement links TRBV25-1 to TRBJ1-2; D unclear. V lost 4 bases, J lost 5 bases, and 11 bases lay in between. CDR1 and CDR2 (germline): MGHDK, SYGVNS. The CDR3 loop spans 13 amino acids.